This T cell receptor (beta chain) stems from a study of beta chain features in type 1 diabetes. The authors reverse transcribed all of the isolated RNA, so sequencing captured expressed TCRB transcripts. Repertoires were generated with immunoSEQ multiplex PCR, while TCRdb's copy carries only in-frame clones and drops some. The top ten clones hold 0.05% to 0.065% of a sample with just over 450,000 clones, approximately 30% of them seen once. This clone was detected only a few times. Sequenced: naive CD4+ T cells from blood. The sequence was obtained from a man between 18 and 35 years old in good health.

The CDR3 DNA reads TGTGCCAGCAGCTTGAACCGGGCTACAAATCAGCCCCAGCATTTT. Protein sequence: CASSLNRATNQPQHF. This chain connects TRBV7-2 to TRBJ1-5; no clear D gene. Per the germline V gene, CDR1 is SGHTA and CDR2 is FQGNSA. This CDR3 region has 15 residues. V shed 3 bases and J shed 4 bases, with 13 bases lying between them.